This TCR beta chain was obtained from a study of T cell responses to AZD1222 COVID-19 vaccine. Libraries were prepared by immunoSEQ multiplex PCR; TCRdb keeps only in-frame clonotypes and omits some of them. The table lists about 150,000 clones, roughly 90% of them singletons. Whole-study results and caveats: Spike-specific TCR breadth and depth were elevated following two AZD1222 doses.

Per the germline V gene, CDR1 is SGHNT and CDR2 is YENEEA. Between the trimmed V and J ends, which lost 1 base and 5 bases, there was a span of 9 bases. This CDR3 is 14 amino acids long. Pooling of second doses given at about 4 or about 12 weeks was done. To note about this clone: Its antigen is unknown.

The source of this sequence is an adult who received the AZD1222 COVID-19 vaccine. This material consisted of peripheral blood, taken 28 days after the second AZD1222 dose. The rearrangement uses TRBV11-3 and TRBJ2-1, with D possibly matching TRBD2 (7 bases). The CDR3 here is CASSLAGGDNEQFF. DNA for the CDR3: TGTGCCAGCAGCTTAGCGGGGGGCGACAATGAGCAGTTCTTC.